This T cell receptor (beta chain) was documented in a study of vaccination and CD4 T cells after COVID-19. On this clonotype itself: Its antigen is still unknown.

As to treatment: approximately nine-day PBMC culture with coronavirus spike peptide pools or control peptides (ViraFEST assay). For ViraFEST, peptide pools expanded antigen-specific T cells, after which the TCRs were sequenced. On day 3 and again on day 7, fresh IL-2 medium was used to replace half the medium. V shed 1 base and J shed 7 bases, with 14 bases lying between them. CDR1 is SGHVS and CDR2 is FNYEAQ in the germline V gene. The CDR3 has 15 residues. Cultured CD4+ T cell DNA underwent sequencing with the Oncomine TCR Beta short-read assay. TCRdb redid the calling of the PCR reads with MiXCR, one entry per CDR3 protein. In the table there are about 13,000 distinct CDR3 sequences, approximately 40% of which are singletons.

This TCR was recovered from a human donor who had recovered from COVID-19. The sequencing input was CD4+ T cells from blood, cultured in vitro. This sequence joins TRBV7-6 and TRBJ1-3; D remains ambiguous. The CDR3: CASSLVRPPINTIYF. The CDR3 DNA is TGTGCCAGCAGCTTAGTTAGGCCACCGATCAACACCATATATTTT.